The 25 T cell receptor beta chains below were found in one sample sequenced in a study of monozygotic twins with inflammatory bowel disease. TCRdb processed the 5' RACE reads again and assigns one entry to each CDR3 protein, with no DNA. The specimen's table records approximately 390,000 distinct CDR3 sequences. The sequenced sample was blood. These receptors came from a human donor with ulcerative colitis or Crohn's disease, or a healthy co-twin of an affected twin (not recorded which).

The chain links TRBV9 to TRBJ2-1; TCRdb returns TRBD2, unconfirmable since there is no DNA. This CDR3 is built from 16 residues. Germline loops: CDR1 SGDLS, CDR2 YYNGEE. The CDR3 region is CASSVDLAGSYNEQFF.

V is TRBV5-1 and J is TRBJ2-1; TCRdb lists TRBD2, though no DNA is available to test this call. The germline gives CDR1 SGHRS, CDR2 YFSETQ. This CDR3 has 18 amino acids. The CDR3 is CASSLGLAGGFPYNEQFF. Full variable domain (rest looked up from reference TRBV5-1 and TRBJ2-1): KAGVTQTPRYLIKTRGQQVTLSCSPISGHRSVSWYQQTPGQGLQFLFEYFSETQRNKGNFPGRFSGRQFSNSRSEMNVSTLELGDSALYLCASSLGLAGGFPYNEQFFGPGTRLTVL.

The chain is built from TRBV30 and TRBJ2-3. The V gene's germline CDR1 is GTSNPN and CDR2 SVGIG (reference sequence). The CDR3 runs 12 residues. This CDR3 is CAWNRGTDTQYF.

This chain links TRBV18 with TRBJ1-1. CDR1 and CDR2 from the germline V gene are KGHSH and LQKENI. This CDR3 is built from 13 residues. Here the CDR3 reads CASSPMLDTEAFF.

V usage is TRBV7-2 and J usage is TRBJ1-2. Germline V CDR1 and CDR2: SGHTA, FQGNSA. The CDR3 covers 14 residues. This CDR3 reads CASSISGFTYGYTF.

The genes are TRBV28 and TRBJ1-2; TCRdb selects TRBD1, and the lack of DNA leaves this call unchecked. Germline V CDR1 and CDR2: MDHEN, SYDVKM. This CDR3 is 14 amino acids long. The CDR3 here is CASRATGANYGYTF.

V is TRBV7-2 and J is TRBJ1-2. This CDR3 is built from 15 residues. In germline, CDR1 is SGHTA, CDR2 FQGNSA. CDR3 in amino acids: CASSLARGRFYGYTF.

The chain's CDR3 is CASSSTSRRDEQFF. V gene TRBV7-9 combines with J gene TRBJ2-1; the TRBD2 assignment by TCRdb is unverifiable without DNA. The length of the CDR3 is 14 residues. CDR1 SEHNR and CDR2 FQNEAQ come from the germline V gene (reference sequence).

The rearrangement uses TRBV28 and TRBJ2-1; absent DNA, TCRdb's TRBD2 call cannot be checked. CDR3 length: 14 residues. CDR1 and CDR2 (germline): MDHEN, SYDVKM. The CDR3 region is CASSPGGRVNEQFF.

The rearrangement links TRBV29-1 to TRBJ1-5. CDR1 and CDR2 from the germline V gene are SQVTM and ANQGSEA. This CDR3 comprises 13 residues. The CDR3: CSFGEAANQPQHF. The whole variable domain, remainder taken from reference TRBV29-1 and TRBJ1-5, is SAVISQKPSRDICQRGTSLTIQCQVDSQVTMMFWYRQQPGQSLTLIATANQGSEATYESGFVIDKFPISRPNLTFSTLTVSNMSPEDSSIYLCSFGEAANQPQHFGDGTRLSIL.

The chain carries TRBV12-3 or TRBV12-4 and TRBJ2-1; TCRdb's D gene call, TRBD1, goes unchecked for lack of DNA. The CDR3 covers 13 residues. The CDR3 reads CASSFRQGAEQFF.

This sequence joins TRBV5-1 and TRBJ1-1; TCRdb names TRBD1, which stays unverified in the absence of DNA. The CDR3 contains 15 residues. Per germline, CDR1 SGHRS and CDR2 YFSETQ. The CDR3 spells CASRNEQGWNTEAFF.

The chain links TRBV4-2 to TRBJ1-1. The CDR3 totals 13 residues. The germline CDR1 and CDR2 sequences are LGHNA and YNFKEQ. The CDR3 region is CASSQGHSAEAFF.

The chain couples TRBV5-1 to TRBJ1-6; without DNA, the TCRdb call of TRBD1 cannot be checked. This CDR3 region has 16 residues. CDR1 SGHRS and CDR2 YFSETQ come from the germline V gene. Here the CDR3 reads CASSLDDRGQMSPLHF.

The chain links TRBV5-1 to TRBJ2-2; TCRdb proposes TRBD2, but this gene call is untestable without DNA. The CDR3 loop spans 14 amino acids. Germline V gene data show CDR1 as SGHRS and CDR2 as YFSETQ. This CDR3 is CASRPEVTTGELFF.

V is TRBV20-1 and J is TRBJ1-6; the D gene TCRdb calls, TRBD1, cannot be checked with no DNA. The CDR3 has 17 residues. Germline CDR1 DFQATT, CDR2 SNEGSKA (reference sequence). The CDR3 here is CSARDKQGGIGNSPLHF.

The V and J genes are TRBV9 and TRBJ2-5. The CDR3 runs 14 residues. Germline V gene sequence: CDR1 SGDLS, CDR2 YYNGEE. CDR3 sequence: CASSVDSRAETQYF.

The chain recombines TRBV7-2 with TRBJ2-3. The CDR3 runs to 13 residues. Per germline, CDR1 SGHTA and CDR2 FQGNSA. CDR3 protein: CASSGQAADTQYF. Full variable domain (missing parts from reference TRBV7-2 and TRBJ2-3): GAGVSQSPSNKVTEKGKDVELRCDPISGHTALYWYRQSLGQGLEFLIYFQGNSAPDKSGLPSDRFSAERTGGSVSTLTIQRTQQEDSAVYLCASSGQAADTQYFGPGTRLTVL.

The chain carries TRBV9 and TRBJ2-3. CDR3 length: 15 residues. The germline V gene encodes CDR1 SGDLS and CDR2 YYNGEE. The CDR3 loop is CASSVAPTSEDTQYF.

The chain joins TRBV4-3 to TRBJ2-1; without DNA, the TCRdb call of TRBD2 cannot be checked. Germline loops: CDR1 LGHNA, CDR2 YSLEER. The CDR3 has 15 amino acids. The CDR3 loop reads CASSQGLAGGHEQFF.

The chain carries TRBV30 and TRBJ2-3; TCRdb calls TRBD2, which cannot be checked without DNA. The CDR3 is 15 amino acids. The germline gives CDR1 GTSNPN, CDR2 SVGIG (reference sequence). The CDR3: CASPSTSGGSDTQYF. Full variable domain (missing parts from reference TRBV30 and TRBJ2-3): SQTIHQWPATLVQPVGSPLSLECTVEGTSNPNLYWYRQAAGRGLQLLFYSVGIGQISSEVPQNLSASRPQDRQFILSSKKLLLSDSGFYLCASPSTSGGSDTQYFGPGTRLTVL.

The gene calls are TRBV20-1 and TRBJ2-6. Germline V gene data show CDR1 as DFQATT and CDR2 as SNEGSKA (reference sequence). The CDR3 spans 16 residues. This CDR3 is CSARERGSSGANVLTF.

The chain recombines TRBV12-3 or TRBV12-4 with TRBJ2-7. The CDR3 length is 12 residues. CDR3 loop: CASSSASYEQYF.

V gene TRBV29-1 combines with J gene TRBJ1-4. Per the germline V gene, CDR1 is SQVTM and CDR2 is ANQGSEA. This CDR3 spans 13 amino acids. The CDR3 reads CSVRFATNEKLFF. Using reference TRBV29-1 and TRBJ1-4 for the parts outside the CDR3, the full variable domain is SAVISQKPSRDICQRGTSLTIQCQVDSQVTMMFWYRQQPGQSLTLIATANQGSEATYESGFVIDKFPISRPNLTFSTLTVSNMSPEDSSIYLCSVRFATNEKLFFGSGTQLSVL.

The V gene is TRBV5-1, the J gene TRBJ2-2. CDR3 length: 15 residues. Germline V gives CDR1 SGHRS, CDR2 YFSETQ. The CDR3 reads CASSNQAPNTGELFF.